Sequencing of this T cell receptor beta chain was carried out in a study of blood T cells in healthy people across ages. Details on this clonotype: Its antigen is still unknown.

Broader study findings: Because donor CMV status was unknown, expanded clonotype changes were possibly confounded. Greater diversity and more naive CD4+ cells were seen in long-lived donors than in aged donors.

A sample-barcoded 5' primer and a J-beta primer mix were used in a second PCR of about 7 to 11 cycles. Each of the cDNA molecules was tagged by a template-switch adaptor with 12 random nucleotides. TCRdb redid the calling of the 5' RACE reads with MiXCR, one entry per CDR3 protein. The data show 910,000 or so distinct CDR3 sequences, roughly half seen once. This CDR3 spans 15 amino acids. With 5 bases clipped from V and 1 base from J, the junction kept 3 bases outside the gene matches. CDR1 is SGHVS and CDR2 is FNYEAQ in the germline V gene. Sequencing used blood. J is TRBJ2-7 and V is TRBV7-6; 12 nucleotides line up with TRBD2. This sequence was found in a woman aged 60-70 years in good health. For the CDR3, the DNA is TGTGCCAGCAGCACCGGACTAGCGGGATCCTACGAGCAGTACTTC. Protein: CASSTGLAGSYEQYF.